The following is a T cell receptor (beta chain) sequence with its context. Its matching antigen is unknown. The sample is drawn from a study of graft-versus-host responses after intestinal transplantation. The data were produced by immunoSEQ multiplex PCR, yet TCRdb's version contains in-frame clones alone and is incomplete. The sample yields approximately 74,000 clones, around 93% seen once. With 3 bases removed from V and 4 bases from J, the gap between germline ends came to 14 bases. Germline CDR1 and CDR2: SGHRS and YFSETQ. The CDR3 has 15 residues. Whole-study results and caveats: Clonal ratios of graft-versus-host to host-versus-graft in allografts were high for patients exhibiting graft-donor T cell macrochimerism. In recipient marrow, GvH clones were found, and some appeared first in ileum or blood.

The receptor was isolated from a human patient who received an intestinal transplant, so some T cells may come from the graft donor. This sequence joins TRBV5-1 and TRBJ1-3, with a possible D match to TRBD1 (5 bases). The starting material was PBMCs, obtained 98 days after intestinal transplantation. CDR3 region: CASSSAVGGGNTIYF. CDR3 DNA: TGCGCCAGCAGCTCGGCAGTCGGGGGAGGAAACACCATATATTTT.